The 20 T cell receptor beta chains below all came from one sample that was sequenced in a study of T-cell reconstitution after alpha-beta-depleted transplantation in children listed by TCRdb under 2016. This specimen's treatment or condition label, interpreted: allogeneic hematopoietic cell transplantation with graft depleted of TCRalphabeta T cells and CD19 B cells. Library preparation used PCR. TCRdb names Illumina HiSeq 2500 as the instrument used. To normalize quantification of the TCRbeta repertoire, the TCR libraries were built with molecular barcoding that relied on unique molecular identifiers. TCRdb ran its own pipeline on the public reads, namely fastp trimming at Q25 and MiXCR clone calling, and kept in-frame beta chains. Merged by CDR3 protein, the rows form single entries marked with the most common genes and DNA. Within this sample are 200,000 or so distinct CDR3 sequences, with 6.6% of them counted one time only. The ten largest clones represent more than 5.5% of the sample.

This specimen consisted of PBMCs, obtained before TCRalphabeta/CD19-depleted stem cell transplant. These receptors were taken from a boy aged 2 to 10 with acute lymphoblastic leukemia, due to receive a stem cell transplant.

This clonotype was recorded many times. The J gene is TRBJ2-1, the V gene TRBV12-3 or TRBV12-4; unclear D gene. Trimming took 7 bases from V and 3 from J, leaving 13 bases between them. The CDR3 has 14 amino acids. Written as DNA, the CDR3 is TGTGCCAGCAAACGGGTAGAAAACTACAATGAGCAGTTCTTC. It specifies CASKRVENYNEQFF.

This clonotype has just a few counts. The J gene is TRBJ2-7, the V gene TRBV5-1, with TRBD2 matching over 7 bases. CDR1 SGHRS and CDR2 YFSETQ come from the germline V gene. This CDR3 comprises 14 residues. V trimming: 4 bases; J trimming: 1 base; junction bases outside the gene matches: 5. The CDR3 sequence is CASSLGRVSYEQYF. CDR3 bases: TGCGCCAGCAGCCTGGGGAGGGTATCCTACGAGCAGTACTTC.

This clonotype was detected ten times or more. J is TRBJ2-7 and V is TRBV12-3 or TRBV12-4; D is possibly TRBD1 (6 bases). V lost 1 base to trimming and J lost 0 bases, with 7 bases between them. The CDR3 runs 14 residues. CDR3 bases: TGTGCCAGCAGTTTAGACAGGGTCTCCTACGAGCAGTACTTC. Protein: CASSLDRVSYEQYF.

This chain joins TRBV27 and TRBJ2-5, with D unresolved. V lost 7 bases to trimming and J lost 8 bases, with 17 bases between them. From germline, CDR1 is MNHEY and CDR2 SMNVEV (reference sequence). This CDR3 is built from 13 residues. The CDR3 loop is CASTPTHRGTQYF. As DNA, the CDR3 is TGTGCCAGCACCCCGACTCACCGAGGAACCCAGTACTTC.

This clonotype was detected many times. The chain employs TRBV10-2 and TRBJ2-3; 9 nucleotides match TRBD2. Germline V CDR1 and CDR2: WSHSY, SAAADI. This CDR3 spans 14 amino acids. With V trimmed by 4 bases and J by 6 bases, 5 bases remained unmatched. CDR3 amino acids: CASSVWLAGDTQYF. DNA of the CDR3: TGCGCCAGCAGTGTATGGCTAGCGGGGGATACGCAGTATTTT.

The chain recombines TRBV7-9 with TRBJ2-7; 11 bases are shared with TRBD2. V lost 5 bases to trimming and J lost 6 bases; unmatched junction nucleotides: 12. The CDR3 contains 16 residues. Germline CDR1 and CDR2: SEHNR and FQNEAQ (reference sequence). The CDR3: CASSPERTSGSGEQYF. DNA of the CDR3: TGTGCCAGCAGCCCAGAGCGGACTAGCGGGTCCGGCGAGCAGTACTTC.

This clonotype has at least ten counts. The V and J genes are TRBV7-8 and TRBJ2-1; 10 bases line up with TRBD2. This CDR3 region has 15 residues. V shed 4 bases, J shed 4 bases, and the junction held 4 bases outside the gene matches. Germline V gene data show CDR1 as SGHVS and CDR2 as FQNEAQ. In nucleotides, the CDR3 is TGTGCCAGCAGCTCCGGGACTAGCGTTTACAATGAGCAGTTCTTC. Amino acids: CASSSGTSVYNEQFF.

In this sample, this clonotype turned up a few times. This chain joins TRBV15 and TRBJ2-7; no clear D. CDR1 and CDR2 from the germline V gene are LNHNV and YYDKDF (reference sequence). There are 14 residues in the CDR3. Trimming pared 0 bases from V and 2 bases from J, leaving 8 bases between. The CDR3 is CATSRDLGTYEQYF. The DNA for the CDR3 is TGTGCCACCAGCAGAGATCTGGGGACCTACGAGCAGTACTTC.

This clonotype was recorded many times. The chain joins TRBV9 to TRBJ2-3, with 8 bases that match TRBD2. With V trimmed by 0 bases and J by 2 bases, 5 bases remained unmatched. The CDR3 extends over 16 amino acids. Germline V gene data show CDR1 as SGDLS and CDR2 as YYNGEE. For the CDR3, the DNA is TGTGCCAGCAGCGTAGCAGCGGGAGTAGCCACAGATACGCAGTATTTT. The encoded protein is CASSVAAGVATDTQYF.

This clonotype has ten or more counts. The chain recombines TRBV20-1 with TRBJ1-2; the D is unclear. Looked up from germline, CDR1 is DFQATT and CDR2 is SNEGSKA (reference sequence). Trimming cost V 1 base and J 4 bases, with 13 bases left between them. The CDR3 has 14 amino acids. CDR3 DNA: TGCAGTGCTAGAGCCTCCTGGCAGACCTATGGCTACACCTTC. Its protein is CSARASWQTYGYTF.

In the case of this clonotype: This sequence may be a read error, since a much larger clone differs from it by one base. The gene calls are TRBV3-1 and TRBJ2-5; 11 nucleotides agree with TRBD2. The CDR3 covers 17 residues. The germline V gene encodes CDR1 LGHDT and CDR2 YNNKEL (reference sequence). CDR3 coding DNA: TGTGCCACCAGCCAAGACCTCCTAGCGGGGGGTTTTGAGACCCAGTACTTC. Protein sequence: CATSQDLLAGGFETQYF.

This clonotype has more than one count but fewer than ten. V is TRBV5-5 and J is TRBJ2-2; maybe TRBD1 (5 bases). Looked up from germline, CDR1 is SGHKS and CDR2 is YYEKEE (reference sequence). The ends were cut back, 4 bases at V and 2 bases at J, with 12 bases in the middle. The CDR3 spans 15 residues. The CDR3 DNA follows: TGTGCCAGCAGCCCCTACCAGGGTAACACCGGGGAGCTGTTTTTT. Encoded protein: CASSPYQGNTGELFF. The full variable domain, its missing parts supplied by reference TRBV5-5 and TRBJ2-2, is DAGVTQSPTHLIKTRGQQVTLRCSPISGHKSVSWYQQVLGQGPQFIFQYYEKEERGRGNFPDRFSARQFPNYSSELNVNALLLGDSALYLCASSPYQGNTGELFFGEGSRLTVL.

This clonotype was recorded at least ten times. The gene calls are TRBV11-2 and TRBJ1-1, with a tentative D call TRBD1 (6 bases). Germline V gene data show CDR1 as SGHAT and CDR2 as FQNNGV. This CDR3 is built from 13 residues. The V and J ends lost 3 bases and 3 bases respectively, with 8 bases between them. CDR3 sequence (DNA): TGTGCCAGCAGCTTGGCAGGGGACACTGAAGCTTTCTTT. It is translated as CASSLAGDTEAFF.

CDR3 sequence: CSGRPASGGISYEQYF. Here the CDR3 DNA reads TGCAGTGGTAGGCCCGCTAGCGGGGGGATTTCCTACGAGCAGTACTTC. The gene calls are TRBV20-1 and TRBJ2-7; 11 bases align to TRBD2. Trimming at V came to 7 bases and at J to 1 base, leaving 12 bases not matched to a gene. From germline, CDR1 is DFQATT and CDR2 SNEGSKA (reference sequence). The CDR3 sequence is 16 residues long.

The table lists this clonotype with a few counts. One end of the junction does not line up with germline, which may come from a read error. The chain recombines TRBV20-1 with TRBJ2-7, with 8 bases identical to TRBD1. Per germline, CDR1 DFQATT and CDR2 SNEGSKA (reference sequence). The CDR3 has 14 residues. CDR3 in amino acids: CSARGTTGDYEQYF. The CDR3 DNA reads TGCAGTGCCAGAGGGACGACAGGGGACTACGAGCAGTACTTC.

There are many counts of this clonotype. V and J are TRBV14 and TRBJ2-3; D call uncertain. The CDR3 length is 12 residues. From germline, CDR1 is SGHDN and CDR2 FVKESK. Trimming stripped 3 bases from V and 4 bases from J, with 5 bases between. This CDR3 reads CASSHLADTQYF. The CDR3 region has the DNA TGTGCCAGCAGCCATTTAGCAGATACGCAGTATTTT. The variable domain in full, completed from reference TRBV14 and TRBJ2-3, reads EAGVTQFPSHSVIEKGQTVTLRCDPISGHDNLYWYRRVMGKEIKFLLHFVKESKQDESGMPNNRFLAERTGGTYSTLKVQPAELEDSGVYFCASSHLADTQYFGPGTRLTVL.

The table lists this clonotype with many counts. This chain uses TRBV7-8 with TRBJ2-3; D not certain. The germline CDR1 and CDR2 sequences are SGHVS and FQNEAQ. CDR3 size: 12 residues. Trimming pared 3 bases from V and 2 bases from J, leaving 3 bases between. The CDR3 protein is CASSFDTDTQYF. The CDR3 DNA reads TGTGCCAGCAGCTTTGACACAGATACGCAGTATTTT.

In the case of this clonotype: Since the CDR3 does not end with the conserved phenylalanine or tryptophan, this likely comes from a read error. This sequence joins TRBV20-1 and TRBJ2-1; 9 bases are a match to TRBD2. This CDR3 region has 15 residues. Germline trimming cut 5 bases from V and 1 base from J; bases unmatched to any gene: 6. Germline CDR1 DFQATT, CDR2 SNEGSKA (reference sequence). CDR3 coding DNA: TGCAGTGCTCATCGAGCGGGGGGATCCTACAATGAGCAGTTCTCC. Protein: CSAHRAGGSYNEQFS.

This clonotype was detected a few times. The V call is TRBV7-2, the J call TRBJ1-1, with D possibly TRBD1 on 5 matching bases. The germline V and J ends were trimmed by 5 bases and 4 bases, with 11 bases remaining between them. The CDR3 runs 13 residues. Germline assignment: CDR1 SGHTA and CDR2 FQGNSA. CDR3: CASSGTKGTEAFF. The CDR3 nucleotides read TGTGCCAGCAGCGGGACCAAGGGCACTGAAGCTTTCTTT.

This clonotype was seen at least ten times. The chain recombines TRBV29-1 with TRBJ2-7, with a possible D match to TRBD2 (6 bases). The CDR3 is 13 amino acids. V lost 4 bases to trimming and J lost 9 bases, with 19 bases between them. Germline V gene sequence: CDR1 SQVTM, CDR2 ANQGSEA. The CDR3 reads CSVVDRNKAGQYF. The CDR3 region has the DNA TGCAGCGTTGTGGACCGCAATAAAGCGGGGCAGTACTTC.